This note documents a single T cell receptor beta chain sequence. PCR involved 60 Vbeta and 13 Jbeta primers. The assay was immunoSEQ multiplex PCR, and TCRdb's table has in-frame clones only and misses some. This sample has 130,000 or so clones, with around 66% found just once. This entry comes from a study of cytomegalovirus exposure and HLA in healthy donors. CDR3 length equals 16 residues. Germline assignment: CDR1 SGHTA and CDR2 FQGNSA. The ends were cut back, 2 bases at V and 0 bases at J, with 13 bases in the middle. The chain is built from TRBV7-2 and TRBJ1-1; TRBD1 is a possible D gene (6 bases). Material for sequencing was PBMCs. The receptor comes from a man aged 18-30 years in good health and CMV-seronegative. The CDR3 DNA is TGTGCCAGCAGCTTAAGTGTATGGGGGCTGAACACTGAAGCTTTCTTT. This translates into CASSLSVWGLNTEAFF.